This entry features one T cell receptor (beta chain) sequence. Its specific antigen is unknown. Nothing much larger sits one base from this clone, and base qualities are not available. Other DNA sequences in the same sample also yield this CDR3. This specimen comes from a study of shared clonotypes between healthy human individuals (TCRdb year 2020). Looking at the study overall: Two women and three men aged 18 to 49 years were included in the cohort. The study deeply sequenced blood TCR repertoires of several healthy adults to estimate repertoire size and the extent of clonotype sharing between individuals. For each donor, CD4 naive and CD4 memory were each run on three plates, CD8 naive on two plates, and CD8 memory on one plate. Different laboratories and diverse techniques were used to prepare libraries and sequence TCR repertoires, to increase sequencing depth and limit assay-specific biases. Per donor, leukapheresis produced somewhere between about 0.94 and 9.5 billion PBMCs.

Using the deep immunoSEQ assay, multiplex PCR amplified TCR CDR3 regions from genomic DNA. For each cell subset, the extracted genomic DNA was distributed evenly across all wells of several immunoSEQ 96-well plates, and each plate served as one replicate. For sorted subsets, about 200 ng genomic DNA, equal to 25,000 to 35,000 T cell genomes, was loaded into each replicate PCR. Purified libraries were measured with a Qubit 3.0 fluorometer, size-checked on a Bioanalyzer 2100, and measured again with the KAPA Library Quantification kit. Every immunoSEQ 96-well plate was sequenced on a separate single-read 150-cycle Illumina NextSeq 550 flow cell. As for the authors' bioinformatics: Because the immunoSEQ output included only junctional sequences and no quality scores, the filtering could not be the same as the filtering used for full-length reads. Sequences were annotated with PyIR, a Python wrapper for IgBLAST v1.9, and V/J genes and CDR3 were assigned using IMGT germline references. Reads were removed for weak V/J assignments (E-value above 1e-6), missing CDR3, stop codons, out-of-frame junctions, or ambiguous translated residues. V3J clonotypes were defined as sequences sharing the same inferred V gene, J gene, and CDR3 amino acid sequence. Percentage overlap between repertoires was calculated by dividing the number of shared unique clonotypes by the size of the smaller repertoire. Richness of each repertoire was evaluated using RTK rarefaction, the Chao1 estimator, and Recon v2.1 estimates of unobserved clonotypes. Generation probabilities for all TCRbeta clonotypes obtained by the gDNA method from several donors were computed using OLGA. TCRdb took over this immuneACCESS table, retaining in-frame rearrangements with V and J assigned. Such tables are incomplete; in checked studies, under half of the missing clones stem from an unresolved V gene, and the remainder is unexplained. That table is the source of V, J and clone size, and D and trimming were worked out from the DNA. The sample profile shows 2 million to 2.5 million clones; almost 96% of them were found once. Of the sample, over 0.1% falls within the top ten clones.

The junction carries 12 bases between V and J, which are trimmed by 0 bases and 4 bases respectively. The CDR3 runs 15 residues from the cysteine to the phenylalanine. The CDR3 DNA has 45 bases and is translated from base 1. The germline V gene yields MNHEY for CDR1 and SVGAGI for CDR2. The donors were healthy, HIV-negative adults with no recently reported acute infections or vaccinations. All donors were Caucasian adults living in Nashville, Tennessee, USA. CD4+ T cells were enriched by magnetic negative selection; naive cells were then positively selected on CD45RA, and the negative fraction formed the memory subset. After blood collection by leukapheresis, PBMCs were isolated using Ficoll-Histopaque density gradient centrifugation and then cryopreserved in the vapor phase of liquid nitrogen. Analytical flow cytometry was used to check the purity and quantity of every magnetically sorted T cell population. Each sorted fraction had its genomic DNA isolated and then quantified by UV absorbance on a Nanodrop 2000c.

What the study reported, not specific to this receptor: Sampling was restricted to blood, and TCR repertoires in tissues likely differ from the TCR repertoires found in blood. Pairwise subsampling led to the expectation that sequencing depth would affect the degree of clonotype sharing among donors. Larger estimated clonotype richness was generally found for naive subsets than for memory subsets. Higher generation probabilities were observed for clonotypes shared by all four sorted-subset donors than for non-shared clonotypes. The genetic and exposure-history diversity represented was limited by the small number of donors. Even with the large sequencing depth, rarefaction of the sorted-subset datasets indicated that sequencing was incomplete. Sharing across several donors was observed for around 5% of naive CD4, less than 4% of naive CD8, 2.3% of memory CD4, and around 0.42% of memory CD8 clonotypes.

The specimen sequenced was naive CD4+ T cells sorted from blood. The sample's cell subset or site label is to be understood as: CD45RA+ positively selected. The chain joins TRBV6-5 to TRBJ1-1, and the D gene may be TRBD1, 5 bases matching. This receptor was obtained from a man aged 18-30 years in good health. The CDR3 sequence is CASSYSRQGRTEAFF. The DNA is TGTGCCAGCAGTTACTCACGGCAGGGTCGCACTGAAGCTTTCTTT.